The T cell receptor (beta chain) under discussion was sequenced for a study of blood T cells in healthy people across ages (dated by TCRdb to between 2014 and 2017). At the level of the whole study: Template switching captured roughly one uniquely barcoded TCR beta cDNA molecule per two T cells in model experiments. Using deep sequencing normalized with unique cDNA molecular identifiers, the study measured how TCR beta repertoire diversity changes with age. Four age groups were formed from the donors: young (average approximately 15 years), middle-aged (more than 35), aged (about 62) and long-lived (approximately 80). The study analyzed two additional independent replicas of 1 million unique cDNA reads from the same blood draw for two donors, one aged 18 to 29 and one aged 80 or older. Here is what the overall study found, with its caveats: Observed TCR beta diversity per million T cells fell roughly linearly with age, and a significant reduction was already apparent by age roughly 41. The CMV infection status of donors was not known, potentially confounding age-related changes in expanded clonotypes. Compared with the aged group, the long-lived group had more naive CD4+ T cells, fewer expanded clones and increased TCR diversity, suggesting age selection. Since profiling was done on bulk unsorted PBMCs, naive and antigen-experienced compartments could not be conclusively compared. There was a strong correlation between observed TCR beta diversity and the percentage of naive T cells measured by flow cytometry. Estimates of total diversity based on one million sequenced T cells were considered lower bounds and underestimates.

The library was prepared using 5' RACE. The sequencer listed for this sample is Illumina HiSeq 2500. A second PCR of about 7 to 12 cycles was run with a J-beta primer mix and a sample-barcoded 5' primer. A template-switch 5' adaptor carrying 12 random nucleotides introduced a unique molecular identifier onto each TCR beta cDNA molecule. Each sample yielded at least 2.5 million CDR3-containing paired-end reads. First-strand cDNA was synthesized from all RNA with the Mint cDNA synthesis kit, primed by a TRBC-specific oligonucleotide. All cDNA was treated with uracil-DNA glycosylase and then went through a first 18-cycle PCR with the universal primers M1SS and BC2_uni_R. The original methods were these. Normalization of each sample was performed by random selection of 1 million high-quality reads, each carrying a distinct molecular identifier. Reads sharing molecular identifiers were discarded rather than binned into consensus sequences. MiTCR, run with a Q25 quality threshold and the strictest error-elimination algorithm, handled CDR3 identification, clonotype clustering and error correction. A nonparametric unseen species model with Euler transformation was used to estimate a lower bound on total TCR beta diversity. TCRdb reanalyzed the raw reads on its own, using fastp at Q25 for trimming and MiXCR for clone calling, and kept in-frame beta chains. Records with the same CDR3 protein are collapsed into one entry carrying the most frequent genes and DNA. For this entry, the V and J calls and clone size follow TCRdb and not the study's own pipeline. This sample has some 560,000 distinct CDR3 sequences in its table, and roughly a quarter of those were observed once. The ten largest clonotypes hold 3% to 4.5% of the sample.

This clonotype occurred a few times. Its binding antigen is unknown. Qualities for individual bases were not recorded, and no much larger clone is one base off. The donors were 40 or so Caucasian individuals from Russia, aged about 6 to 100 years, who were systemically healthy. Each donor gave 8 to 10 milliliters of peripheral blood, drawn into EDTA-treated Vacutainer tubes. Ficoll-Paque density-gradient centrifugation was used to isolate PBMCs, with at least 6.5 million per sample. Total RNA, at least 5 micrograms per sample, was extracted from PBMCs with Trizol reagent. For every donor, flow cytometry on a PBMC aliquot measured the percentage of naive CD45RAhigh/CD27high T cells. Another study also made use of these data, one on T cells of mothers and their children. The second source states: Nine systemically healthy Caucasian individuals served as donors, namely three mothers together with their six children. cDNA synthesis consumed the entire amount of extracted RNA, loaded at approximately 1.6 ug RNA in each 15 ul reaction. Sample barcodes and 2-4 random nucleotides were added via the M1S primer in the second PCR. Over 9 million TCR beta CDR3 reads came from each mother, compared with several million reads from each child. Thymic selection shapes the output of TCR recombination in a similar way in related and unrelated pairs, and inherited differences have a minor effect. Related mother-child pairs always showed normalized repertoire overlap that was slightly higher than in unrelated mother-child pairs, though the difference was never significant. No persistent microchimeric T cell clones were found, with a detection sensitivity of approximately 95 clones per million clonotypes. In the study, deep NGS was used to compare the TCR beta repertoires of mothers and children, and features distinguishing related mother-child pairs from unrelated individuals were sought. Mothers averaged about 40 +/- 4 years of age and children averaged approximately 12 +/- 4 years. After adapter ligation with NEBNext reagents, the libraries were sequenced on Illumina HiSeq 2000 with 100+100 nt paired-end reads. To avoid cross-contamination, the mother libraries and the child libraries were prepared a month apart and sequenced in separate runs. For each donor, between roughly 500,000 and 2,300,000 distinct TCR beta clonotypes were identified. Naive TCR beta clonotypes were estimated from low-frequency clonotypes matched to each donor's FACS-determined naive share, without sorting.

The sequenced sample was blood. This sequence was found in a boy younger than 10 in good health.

Here the CDR3 is given as CATAGTGGIQPQHF. The base sequence is TGTGCCACAGCCGGGACTGGGGGGATCCAGCCCCAGCATTTT. The rearrangement combines TRBV12-3 or TRBV12-4 with TRBJ1-5, and the D gene may be TRBD1, 5 bases matching. V and J are truncated by 10 bases and 7 bases respectively, leaving an intervening sequence of 20 bases. The CDR3 covers 14 residues, taking in both the cysteine and the phenylalanine. The retained sequence is limited to the CDR3, 42 bases, with the frame set at the first base.